These 28 T cell receptor beta chains originate from one sample sequenced in a study of cytomegalovirus exposure and HLA in healthy donors. Assay used: immunoSEQ multiplex PCR; TCRdb lists only in-frame clones, some missing. Of under 100,000 clones listed, around 82% are singletons. The sample taken for sequencing was PBMCs. These receptors all come from a woman between 18 and 29 years old in good health and CMV-seropositive.

V and J are TRBV27 and TRBJ2-6; D is unclear. In germline, CDR1 is MNHEY, CDR2 SMNVEV (reference sequence). V lost 9 bases, J lost 0 bases, and 9 bases lay in between. The CDR3 has 14 residues. CDR3 protein: CASQQNSGANVLTF. Here the CDR3 DNA reads TGTGCCAGTCAACAGAACTCTGGGGCCAACGTCCTGACTTTC.

The rearrangement uses TRBV19 and TRBJ1-5; 9 nucleotides agree with TRBD1. CDR3 length: 15 residues. Germline V gene sequence: CDR1 LNHDA, CDR2 SQIVND (reference sequence). V gave up 4 bases and J gave up 3 bases; unmatched junction bases: 4. The CDR3 sequence is CASSTRTGVNQPQHF. CDR3 nucleotides: TGTGCCAGTAGTACTCGGACAGGGGTCAATCAGCCCCAGCATTTT.

V and J are TRBV7-8 and TRBJ1-3, with D unclear. The germline V gene has CDR1 SGHVS and CDR2 FQNEAQ. CDR3 length: 16 residues. Trimming took off 0 bases at V and 0 bases at J, with 9 bases between the two ends. This chain's CDR3 is CASSLARVGSGNTIYF. The CDR3 DNA reads as TGTGCCAGCAGCTTAGCACGGGTTGGCTCTGGAAACACCATATATTTT.

The rearrangement joins TRBV7-2 to TRBJ1-5, with TRBD1 as a possible D gene (6 bases). Per the germline V gene, CDR1 is SGHTA and CDR2 is FQGNSA. With 5 bases removed from V and 3 bases from J, the gap between germline ends came to 14 bases. The CDR3 has 15 residues. CDR3 bases: TGTGCCAGCAGCCCCTGGGGGGGCGTCAATCAGCCCCAGCATTTT. Amino acid sequence: CASSPWGGVNQPQHF.

This chain joins TRBV5-1 and TRBJ1-1; 10 bases align to TRBD1. J gave up 5 bases and V 2 bases, and 6 bases lay outside the gene matches. The CDR3 is made up of 15 amino acids. Germline loops: CDR1 SGHRS, CDR2 YFSETQ. The CDR3 coding sequence is TGCGCCAGCAGCTTACCGGGACAGGGGTGGACTGAAGCTTTCTTT. Amino acids: CASSLPGQGWTEAFF.

The chain is built from TRBV7-3 and TRBJ2-5; the match to TRBD2 covers 8 bases. CDR3 length equals 15 residues. The V gene end was trimmed by 6 bases and the J gene end by 5 bases; junction bases not matched to a gene: 11. CDR1 is SGHTA and CDR2 is FQGTGA in the germline V gene. Here the CDR3 DNA reads TGTGCCAGCAGTCAACTAGCGGCCAACTGGGAGACCCAGTACTTC. Translation gives CASSQLAANWETQYF.

The chain employs TRBV7-9 and TRBJ1-4; D call uncertain. The CDR3 length is 16 residues. The V gene's germline CDR1 is SEHNR and CDR2 FQNEAQ (reference sequence). The V gene lost 5 bases and the J gene lost 3 bases, with 16 bases spanning the gap. Here the CDR3 DNA reads TGTGCCAGCAGCCCAGGTTGGAGGACGTCTAATGAAAAACTGTTTTTT. This translates into CASSPGWRTSNEKLFF.

The CDR3 coding sequence is TGTGCCAGCAGTTCTTCTGGGGCCAACGTCCTGACTTTC. It encodes CASSSSGANVLTF. The rearrangement joins TRBV7-9 to TRBJ2-6, with no clear D. Germline CDR1 SEHNR, CDR2 FQNEAQ (reference sequence). Trimming took off 6 bases at V and 1 base at J, with 4 bases between the two ends. CDR3 length: 13 amino acids.

The J gene is TRBJ2-5, the V gene TRBV5-1; 7 bases are a match to TRBD2. The germline V gene encodes CDR1 SGHRS and CDR2 YFSETQ. This CDR3 comprises 15 residues. V dropped 1 base and J dropped 4; count of bases not matched to a gene: 7. The CDR3 loop reads CASSLTASGRETQYF. DNA for the CDR3: TGCGCCAGCAGCTTGACGGCTAGCGGTAGAGAGACCCAGTACTTC.

The rearrangement joins TRBV11-2 to TRBJ2-7, with 9 nucleotides matching TRBD1. Per germline, CDR1 SGHAT and CDR2 FQNNGV. The CDR3 is made up of 15 amino acids. V trimming: 1 base; J trimming: 4 bases; junction bases outside the gene matches: 5. The CDR3 sequence is CASSLGQGVFYEQYF. CDR3 nucleotides: TGTGCCAGCAGCTTAGGACAGGGGGTCTTTTACGAGCAGTACTTC.

This chain joins TRBV15 and TRBJ1-5; TRBD1 aligns across 10 bases. The CDR3 runs 16 residues. The junction had 3 bases not matched to a gene; V was cut back by 3 bases and J by 1 base. The germline V gene has CDR1 LNHNV and CDR2 YYDKDF (reference sequence). For the CDR3, the DNA is TGTGCCACCAGCAGTCGGGACAGGGGAAGCAATCAGCCCCAGCATTTT. Protein sequence: CATSSRDRGSNQPQHF.

The chain recombines TRBV10-1 with TRBJ2-4; D possibly corresponds to TRBD1 (5 bases). Germline CDR1 and CDR2: WNHNN and SYGVQD (reference sequence). This CDR3 has 14 residues. Between the trimmed V and J ends, which lost 6 bases and 0 bases, there was a span of 9 bases. CDR3 region: CASSPDRAKNIQYF. The CDR3 coding sequence is TGCGCCAGCAGCCCCGACAGAGCCAAAAACATTCAGTACTTC.

This chain links TRBV15 with TRBJ2-3; D gene ambiguous. The germline V and J ends were trimmed by 9 bases and 0 bases, with 10 bases remaining between them. The CDR3 has 13 residues. The germline CDR1 and CDR2 sequences are LNHNV and YYDKDF (reference sequence). CDR3 DNA sequence: TGTGCCACGTCTTTAGTAAGCACAGATACGCAGTATTTT. It translates to CATSLVSTDTQYF.

The V call is TRBV5-1, the J call TRBJ2-7; 7 bases map to TRBD1. CDR1 and CDR2 (germline): SGHRS, YFSETQ. J gave up 0 bases and V 2 bases, and 2 bases lay outside the gene matches. This CDR3 has 14 amino acids. The CDR3 sequence: CASSFGTVSYEQYF. As DNA, the CDR3 is TGCGCCAGCAGCTTCGGGACAGTCTCCTACGAGCAGTACTTC.

The chain is built from TRBV7-2 and TRBJ2-5; 9 positions agree with TRBD2. Germline CDR1 SGHTA, CDR2 FQGNSA. Trimming at V came to 4 bases and at J to 5 bases, leaving 14 bases not matched to a gene. The CDR3 totals 17 residues. The CDR3 DNA sequence: TGTGCCAGCAGCTCGCCGGGGGGGACTAGCCAAGGGGAGACCCAGTACTTC. It specifies CASSSPGGTSQGETQYF. The variable domain in full, with the rest retrieved from reference TRBV7-2 and TRBJ2-5, is GAGVSQSPSNKVTEKGKDVELRCDPISGHTALYWYRQSLGQGLEFLIYFQGNSAPDKSGLPSDRFSAERTGGSVSTLTIQRTQQEDSAVYLCASSSPGGTSQGETQYFGPGTRLLVL.

This clone is a singleton in its sample. The chain links TRBV7-3 to TRBJ2-1; D is uncertain. CDR3 length equals 12 residues. Germline assignment: CDR1 SGHTA and CDR2 FQGTGA. V shed 6 bases and J shed 7 bases, with 10 bases lying between them. The CDR3 region has the DNA TGTGCCAGCAGTTCATCCGGGAATGAGCAGTTCTTC. Translating gives CASSSSGNEQFF.

The chain links TRBV28 to TRBJ1-6; D gene unclear. The CDR3 contains 13 residues. Germline assignment: CDR1 MDHEN and CDR2 SYDVKM. V lost 3 bases, J lost 4 bases, and 4 bases lay in between. As DNA, the CDR3 is TGTGCCAGCAGTTTTACTTATAATTCACCCCTCCACTTT. Translated: CASSFTYNSPLHF.

The V and J genes are TRBV6-5 and TRBJ2-7; a possible D gene is TRBD2 (5 bases). CDR3 length: 14 residues. Germline V CDR1 and CDR2: MNHEY, SVGAGI. V was clipped by 8 bases and J by 3 bases, with 17 bases between them. The CDR3 protein is CASGSSGNYYEQYF. In DNA, the CDR3 is TGTGCCAGCGGATCCTCGGGAAACTACTACGAGCAGTACTTC.

The chain couples TRBV27 to TRBJ2-7, with 8 nucleotides matching TRBD2. Looked up from germline, CDR1 is MNHEY and CDR2 is SMNVEV (reference sequence). Trimming at V came to 6 bases and at J to 2 bases, leaving 12 bases not matched to a gene. This CDR3 has 16 amino acids. CDR3 sequence reads: CASRLLGGGIPYEQYF. CDR3 sequence (DNA): TGTGCCAGCAGACTGCTTGGCGGGGGGATCCCCTACGAGCAGTACTTC.

For the CDR3, the DNA is TGCAGCGCAAGAAAGGACAGCAACACCGGGGAGCTGTTTTTT. Amino acid sequence: CSARKDSNTGELFF. V and J are TRBV29-1 and TRBJ2-2; D may be TRBD1 (6 bases). The CDR3 covers 14 residues. Trimming removed 7 bases from V and 2 bases from J, with 14 bases in between. Germline assignment: CDR1 SQVTM and CDR2 ANQGSEA.

This chain joins TRBV13 and TRBJ2-1; 7 bases align to TRBD2. This CDR3 is 14 amino acids long. Germline V lookup: CDR1 PRHDT, CDR2 FYEKMQ (reference sequence). Trimming at V came to 4 bases and at J to 6 bases, leaving 6 bases not matched to a gene. CDR3 sequence reads: CASSYGTTLNEQFF. CDR3 nucleotides: TGTGCCAGCAGCTACGGGACTACCCTCAATGAGCAGTTCTTC.

The gene calls are TRBV5-6 and TRBJ2-1; D call uncertain. Germline CDR1 SGHDT, CDR2 YYEEEE. CDR3 size: 11 residues. V shed 3 bases and J shed 4 bases, with 2 bases lying between them. This CDR3 reads CASSSYNEQFF. The CDR3 bases are TGTGCCAGCAGCTCGTACAATGAGCAGTTCTTC.

This chain uses TRBV9 with TRBJ2-7; 8 bases map to TRBD1. Trimming removed 4 bases from V and 4 bases from J; junction bases left unmatched: 13. There are 16 residues in the CDR3. Germline CDR1 SGDLS, CDR2 YYNGEE. CDR3 region: CASSPRGQGAGYEQYF. Written as DNA, the CDR3 is TGTGCCAGCAGCCCCCGTGGGCAGGGGGCTGGGTACGAGCAGTACTTC.

The rearrangement uses TRBV5-1 and TRBJ2-5, with 8 bases fitting TRBD2. The CDR3 spans 15 residues. Germline loops: CDR1 SGHRS, CDR2 YFSETQ. With 0 bases clipped from V and 5 bases from J, the junction kept 6 bases outside the gene matches. As DNA, the CDR3 is TGCGCCAGCAGCTTGGGTAGCGGGGTGAGGGAGACCCAGTACTTC. Amino acids: CASSLGSGVRETQYF.

This chain connects TRBV15 to TRBJ2-2; D is undetermined. With 1 base removed from V and 6 bases from J, the gap between germline ends came to 3 bases. The length of the CDR3 is 12 residues. CDR1 is LNHNV and CDR2 is YYDKDF in the germline V gene (reference sequence). The CDR3 sequence is CATSRVSGELFF. For the CDR3, the DNA is TGTGCCACCAGCAGAGTATCCGGGGAGCTGTTTTTT.

The rearrangement uses TRBV18 and TRBJ1-2; D not resolved. V lost 3 bases and J lost 7, with 12 bases in between. Germline V gene data show CDR1 as KGHSH and CDR2 as LQKENI. The CDR3 extends over 13 amino acids. Here the CDR3 DNA reads TGTGCCAGCTCACCGCCCCACGAGGGTGGCTACACCTTC. The encoded protein is CASSPPHEGGYTF.

The rearrangement joins TRBV27 to TRBJ2-3, with a possible D match to TRBD2 (5 bases). In germline, CDR1 is MNHEY, CDR2 SMNVEV (reference sequence). This CDR3 has 15 amino acids. Trimming removed 5 bases at V and 2 bases at J, with 14 bases between. The CDR3 coding sequence is TGTGCCAGCAGTGGGAGCCCCGCTTCCACAGATACGCAGTATTTT. It codes for CASSGSPASTDTQYF.

This clone is a singleton in its sample. The rearrangement joins TRBV29-1 to TRBJ1-2; 7 nucleotides line up with TRBD1. The CDR3 contains 17 residues. Unmatched junction bases numbered 16, after V lost 2 bases and J lost 4 bases. The germline gives CDR1 SQVTM, CDR2 ANQGSEA. CDR3 loop: CSVEPKTGPPMGYGYTF. DNA of the CDR3: TGCAGCGTTGAACCTAAGACAGGGCCCCCAATGGGCTATGGCTACACCTTC. Based on the CDR3 plus reference TRBV29-1 and TRBJ1-2, the full variable domain is SAVISQKPSRDICQRGTSLTIQCQVDSQVTMMFWYRQQPGQSLTLIATANQGSEATYESGFVIDKFPISRPNLTFSTLTVSNMSPEDSSIYLCSVEPKTGPPMGYGYTFGSGTRLTVV.